The clone carrying this T cell receptor (beta chain) has a handful of counts. The table came from immunoSEQ multiplex PCR; TCRdb's copy has only in-frame clones and leaves some out. The data hold around 21,000 clones, with roughly four fifths observed a single time. The sample belongs to a study of sequential checkpoint blockade in melanoma. Overall study: Patients were randomized 1:1 to nivolumab-then-ipilimumab or ipilimumab-then-nivolumab first-line. Each arm's sequence ended with maintenance nivolumab.

V gave up 6 bases and J gave up 5 bases, with 17 bases separating them. The CDR3 spans 14 residues. Germline-derived CDR1 and CDR2 are MGHDK and SYGVNS. Treatment described: randomized to nivolumab then ipilimumab (arm A) or the reverse (arm B). No patient had prior DNA-damaging chemotherapy. From thawed PBMCs, live CD3+CD8+ cells negative for CD19 and CD56 were sorted. This specimen consisted of CD8+ T cells sorted from blood (inferred from file names), obtained from a patient given nivolumab and ipilimumab in sequence. This chain uses TRBV25-1 with TRBJ2-7; possible D gene TRBD1, 6 bases. The sequence came from a human donor with melanoma. The chain's CDR3 is CASSLESEGDEQYF. CDR3 in DNA: TGTGCCAGCAGCTTAGAAAGTGAGGGGGACGAGCAGTACTTC.